The clone carrying this T cell receptor (beta chain) was seen only a few times. Combining a sample-barcoded 5' primer with a J-beta primer mix, a second PCR ran for roughly 7 to 12 cycles. TCRdb re-called the 5' RACE reads through MiXCR, storing one row per CDR3 protein. The sample lists about 1 million distinct CDR3 sequences, more than 35% occurring once. This record comes from a study of blood T cells in healthy people across ages. Germline V CDR1 and CDR2: ENHRY, SYGVKD. This CDR3 is 14 amino acids long. Trimming pared 11 bases from V and 3 bases from J, leaving 17 bases between. V gene TRBV10-3 combines with J gene TRBJ1-5; D is possibly TRBD1 (6 bases). The source material was blood. This receptor was obtained from a woman aged 60-75 years in good health. CDR3 DNA sequence: TGTGCCGCCGGGGGCCATGCCTTCAATCAGCCCCAGCATTTT. Protein product: CAAGGHAFNQPQHF.